Shown below are 24 T cell receptor beta chains from a single sample sequenced in a study of cytomegalovirus exposure and HLA in healthy donors. Amplification used 60 Vbeta primers and 13 Jbeta primers. The table came from immunoSEQ multiplex PCR; TCRdb's copy has only in-frame clones and leaves some out. The sample lists roughly 84,000 clones, 78% seen once, with 4.5% to 7% in the top ten. Sequencing was performed on PBMCs. The receptor source for this set is a male donor in good health and CMV-seropositive.

The rearrangement uses TRBV11-2 and TRBJ2-7; 11 positions agree with TRBD2. The CDR3 extends over 19 amino acids. Germline CDR1 and CDR2: SGHAT and FQNNGV. The V gene end was trimmed by 6 bases and the J gene end by 1 base; junction bases not matched to a gene: 17. CDR3 DNA: TGTGCCAGCAGGGACCCTTGGAGTAGCGGGAGGGCCAGGTCCTACGAGCAGTACTTC. Encoded protein: CASRDPWSSGRARSYEQYF.

The rearrangement links TRBV5-1 to TRBJ2-7; D may be TRBD1 (5 bases). Germline V CDR1 and CDR2: SGHRS, YFSETQ. CDR3 length: 13 amino acids. Trimming stripped 2 bases from V and 7 bases from J, with 13 bases between. The CDR3, as DNA: TGCGCCAGCAGCTTAGACAGCGCCCGGGAGCAGTACTTC. It codes for CASSLDSAREQYF.

The chain couples TRBV28 to TRBJ2-7; TRBD1 is a possible D gene (6 bases). Germline assignment: CDR1 MDHEN and CDR2 SYDVKM. V gave up 5 bases and J gave up 2 bases, with 13 bases separating them. The CDR3 consists of 14 residues. The CDR3 here is CASSARDKPYEQYF. The CDR3 coding sequence is TGTGCCAGCAGTGCAAGGGACAAGCCCTACGAGCAGTACTTC.

This chain joins TRBV4-3 and TRBJ2-7; 7 bases agree with TRBD2. V lost 4 bases to trimming and J lost 7 bases; unmatched junction nucleotides: 10. The CDR3 has 14 amino acids. Germline CDR1 is LGHNA and CDR2 is YSLEER. Here the CDR3 DNA reads TGCGCCAGCAGCCTTGGGACTACAGCCTTGGAGCAGTACTTC. As protein: CASSLGTTALEQYF.

The chain joins TRBV29-1 to TRBJ1-2; D is possibly TRBD1 (5 bases). The germline V gene encodes CDR1 SQVTM and CDR2 ANQGSEA. V lost 7 bases, J lost 3 bases, and 18 bases lay in between. The CDR3 is 14 residues long. CDR3 protein: CSALGGTRDYGYTF. The CDR3 nucleotides read TGCAGCGCCCTCGGGGGGACCCGGGACTATGGCTACACCTTC.

The chain recombines TRBV27 with TRBJ2-3; D call uncertain. Germline V CDR1 and CDR2: MNHEY, SMNVEV (reference sequence). Trimming removed 5 bases from V and 4 bases from J, with 7 bases in between. CDR3 length equals 12 residues. For the CDR3, the DNA is TGTGCCAGCAGTCCCCTCGCAGATACGCAGTATTTT. It codes for CASSPLADTQYF.

This chain joins TRBV2 and TRBJ1-5; D is undetermined. V shed 5 bases and J shed 3 bases, with 14 bases lying between them. The CDR3 has 15 residues. Germline loops: CDR1 SNHLY, CDR2 FYNNEI. This chain's CDR3 is CASSLDTASNQPQHF. In nucleotides, the CDR3 is TGTGCCAGCAGTTTAGACACAGCCTCCAATCAGCCCCAGCATTTT.

This sequence joins TRBV7-6 and TRBJ2-7; D may be TRBD2 (5 bases). Looked up from germline, CDR1 is SGHVS and CDR2 is FNYEAQ. V lost 4 bases and J 7 bases, leaving 20 bases between the germline ends. The CDR3 covers 15 residues. The CDR3 region is CASSSPGRKMREQYF. The CDR3 nucleotides read TGTGCCAGCAGCTCCCCGGGAAGAAAGATGAGGGAGCAGTACTTC. The full variable domain, in which reference TRBV7-6 and TRBJ2-7 provide the parts outside the CDR3, is GAGVSQSPRYKVTKRGQDVALRCDPISGHVSLYWYRQALGQGPEFLTYFNYEAQQDKSGLPNDRFSAERPEGSISTLTIQRTEQRDSAMYRCASSSPGRKMREQYFGPGTRLTVT.

This chain uses TRBV15 with TRBJ2-7; TRBD1 agrees at 9 bases. Germline V CDR1 and CDR2: LNHNV, YYDKDF (reference sequence). The CDR3 loop spans 14 amino acids. Trimming removed 0 bases from V and 12 bases from J; junction bases left unmatched: 9. The CDR3 loop reads CATSRDLGTGYSYF. CDR3 DNA sequence: TGTGCCACCAGCAGAGATTTAGGGACAGGGTATTCGTACTTC.

The V gene is TRBV7-9, the J gene TRBJ2-7; no reliable D call. The V end was cut by 5 bases, the J end by 3 bases, with 8 bases between. This CDR3 region has 12 residues. Germline V gives CDR1 SEHNR, CDR2 FQNEAQ (reference sequence). DNA for the CDR3: TGTGCCAGCAGCGAATCGAGCTACGAGCAGTACTTC. It specifies CASSESSYEQYF.

This clone was picked up one time. This chain links TRBV29-1 with TRBJ2-3; no clear D. Germline CDR1 reads SQVTM; CDR2 reads ANQGSEA. The CDR3 sequence is 15 residues long. V was shortened by 4 bases and J by 0 bases, with 14 bases between the two germline ends. CDR3 in DNA: TGCAGCGTTGCCCCCAGTTTATCTAGCACAGATACGCAGTATTTT. Translation: CSVAPSLSSTDTQYF.

The sample holds one count of this clone. CDR3 in amino acids: CASSSFTQDHYGYTF. The CDR3 bases are TGTGCCAGCAGCTCCTTTACACAGGACCACTATGGCTACACCTTC. V is TRBV7-8 and J is TRBJ1-2; D might be TRBD1 (5 bases). Germline loops: CDR1 SGHVS, CDR2 FQNEAQ. The CDR3 is 15 amino acids. V was trimmed by 4 bases and J by 3 bases, leaving 15 bases between them.

The rearrangement joins TRBV27 to TRBJ2-7; TRBD1 matches at 8 bases. CDR3 length: 19 residues. The V segment lost 4 bases and the J segment 5 bases; nucleotides outside the gene matches: 22. CDR1 is MNHEY and CDR2 is SMNVEV in the germline V gene (reference sequence). CDR3 protein: CASSSSTGVGVQGQNEQYF. The CDR3, as DNA: TGTGCCAGCAGTTCCTCGACAGGGGTGGGGGTACAGGGGCAGAACGAGCAGTACTTC.

This CDR3 is CTSSHPTLPGTEAFF. CDR3 nucleotides: TGCACCAGCAGCCACCCTACACTCCCGGGCACTGAAGCTTTCTTT. The chain has TRBV1 and TRBJ1-1. TRBV1 is annotated as a pseudogene. The CDR3 has 15 amino acids.

The V gene is TRBV5-1, the J gene TRBJ1-2; 9 nucleotides align to TRBD1. The CDR3 is 15 residues long. CDR1 is SGHRS and CDR2 is YFSETQ in the germline V gene. The V gene end was trimmed by 3 bases and the J gene end by 5 bases; junction bases not matched to a gene: 8. This chain's CDR3 is CASSSYGTGIYGYTF. The CDR3 DNA follows: TGCGCCAGCAGCTCGTACGGGACAGGGATTTATGGCTACACCTTC.

This clone was recorded only once. The chain employs TRBV6-6 and TRBJ1-5; D gene ambiguous. Germline V gene sequence: CDR1 MNHNY, CDR2 SVGAGI (reference sequence). This CDR3 spans 16 amino acids. Trimming shortened V by 0 bases and J by 4 bases, and 13 bases separated the two germline ends. CDR3 nucleotides: TGTGCCAGCAGTTACTCTCGAGTCACAGCTAATCAGCCCCAGCATTTT. It is translated as CASSYSRVTANQPQHF.

The V gene is TRBV27, the J gene TRBJ1-1; TRBD1 aligns across 7 bases. Germline V gene sequence: CDR1 MNHEY, CDR2 SMNVEV (reference sequence). The CDR3 loop spans 16 amino acids. The ends lost 5 bases at V and 0 bases at J; junction bases unmatched: 9. In DNA form, the CDR3 reads TGTGCCAGCAGTCGCACTCCCGGGACAGTGAACACTGAAGCTTTCTTT. It translates to CASSRTPGTVNTEAFF.

The chain uses TRBV5-1 and TRBJ2-5; possible D gene TRBD2, 7 bases. CDR1 and CDR2 (germline): SGHRS, YFSETQ. V shed 0 bases and J shed 4 bases, with 16 bases lying between them. The CDR3 is 16 amino acids. The CDR3, as DNA: TGCGCCAGCAGCTTGGGGGGGGCGGGAGCGAGAGAGACCCAGTACTTC. Its protein is CASSLGGAGARETQYF.

The chain couples TRBV5-1 to TRBJ2-7; TRBD2 agrees at 14 bases. V gave up 4 bases and J gave up 6 bases; unmatched junction bases: 6. The CDR3 totals 15 residues. The germline V gene has CDR1 SGHRS and CDR2 YFSETQ. The CDR3 spells CASSPSGLAGAEQYF. The CDR3 bases are TGCGCCAGCAGCCCCTCGGGACTAGCGGGAGCCGAGCAGTACTTC.

This sequence joins TRBV5-1 and TRBJ2-5; 8 bases match TRBD1. Germline V gene sequence: CDR1 SGHRS, CDR2 YFSETQ. The CDR3 length is 15 residues. Trimming removed 3 bases from V and 4 bases from J; junction bases left unmatched: 8. The CDR3 bases are TGCGCCAGCAGCTGGGACGGACAGGGTCCAGAGACCCAGTACTTC. Residues: CASSWDGQGPETQYF.

The chain has TRBV9 and TRBJ2-7; D might be TRBD2 (5 bases). Germline V gene lookup returns CDR1 SGDLS and CDR2 YYNGEE. Deletions cut 3 bases from V and 6 bases from J, with 10 bases between. The CDR3 runs to 12 residues. The CDR3 sequence is CASSAPGIEQYF. The CDR3 coding sequence is TGTGCCAGCAGCGCACCCGGGATCGAGCAGTACTTC.

J is TRBJ1-5 and V is TRBV15; no definite D call. V was cut by 5 bases and J by 6 bases, with 17 bases left in between. The CDR3 covers 15 residues. Germline V gene lookup returns CDR1 LNHNV and CDR2 YYDKDF (reference sequence). The CDR3 spells CATSGPPLAGQPQHF. CDR3 in DNA: TGTGCCACCAGCGGCCCCCCCCTTGCGGGTCAGCCCCAGCATTTT.

A remark on this clone: Within the sample, other DNA sequences also encode this same CDR3. The CDR3 nucleotides read TGTGCCAGCAGCCTCGACAGGCAGGGGAGTGGCTACACCTTC. Its protein is CASSLDRQGSGYTF. This chain uses TRBV7-2 with TRBJ1-2, with D possibly TRBD1 on 6 matching bases. The germline V and J ends were trimmed by 5 bases and 7 bases, with 17 bases remaining between them. The CDR3 is made up of 14 amino acids. Germline CDR1 and CDR2: SGHTA and FQGNSA. Full variable domain (remainder filled in from reference TRBV7-2 and TRBJ1-2): GAGVSQSPSNKVTEKGKDVELRCDPISGHTALYWYRQSLGQGLEFLIYFQGNSAPDKSGLPSDRFSAERTGGSVSTLTIQRTQQEDSAVYLCASSLDRQGSGYTFGSGTRLTVV.

J is TRBJ1-1 and V is TRBV11-2, with TRBD1 identical over 11 bases. Germline CDR1 is SGHAT and CDR2 is FQNNGV. The J segment lost 4 bases and the V segment lost 5 bases, leaving 6 bases of the junction unmatched. This CDR3 has 15 residues. The CDR3 reads CASSALGTGGTEAFF. CDR3 in DNA: TGTGCCAGCAGCGCCTTGGGGACAGGGGGCACTGAAGCTTTCTTT. Variable domain in full (rest from reference TRBV11-2 and TRBJ1-1): EAGVAQSPRYKIIEKRQSVAFWCNPISGHATLYWYQQILGQGPKLLIQFQNNGVVDDSQLPKDRFSAERLKGVDSTLKIQPAKLEDSAVYLCASSALGTGGTEAFFGQGTRLTVV.